What follows describes a single T cell receptor (beta chain). Its matching antigen is unknown. The sample is drawn from a study of Graves' ophthalmopathy and Graves' hyperthyroidism. Regarding the study as a whole: Prediction of ophthalmopathy progression reached roughly 70% sensitivity and roughly 72% specificity.

In germline, CDR1 is SEHNR, CDR2 FQNEAQ (reference sequence). The CDR3 has 15 amino acids. Trimming took off 1 base at V and 11 bases at J, with 18 bases between the two ends. Amplification from RNA transcripts yielded the TCR beta CDR3 regions. In the first round, RT-PCR was carried out with HTBI primers, and a multiplex PCR formed the second round. Each CDR3 protein is one row after TCRdb ran MiXCR on the multiplex PCR reads. Of 200,000 to 250,000 distinct CDR3 sequences in the sample, under 25% were seen once. PBMCs originated in approximately 9.1 ml of fresh peripheral blood. The receptor comes from a woman aged 50 to 60 with Graves' ophthalmopathy. The rearrangement links TRBV7-9 to TRBJ1-5; no clear D. Sequencing was performed on peripheral blood. The CDR3 DNA reads as TGTGCCAGCAGCTTAGTTGCGGACGGCGCCGGGGCCCAGCATTTT. As protein: CASSLVADGAGAQHF.